These 9 T cell receptor beta chains were all obtained from the same sample, sequenced in a study of early stage breast cancer tumors (dated by TCRdb to about 2017). Library preparation used the immunoSEQ multiplex PCR assay. TCRdb retrieved this table from immuneACCESS and kept in-frame rearrangements only. Not all clones are present; in checked studies, unresolved V genes account for under half, and no reason is known for the remainder. Within this sample are 6,300 or so clones, with about 73% of them counted one time only. The ten largest clones add up to approximately 10% of the sample. Input material: normal breast tissue next to the tumor. These receptor sequences come from a person aged 40-50 years with breast cancer.

Sample share makes this clone large (0.1 to 1%). The gene calls are TRBV29-1 and TRBJ1-1, with D possibly being TRBD1 (5 bases). Trimming left V 1 base short and J 10 bases short, with 13 bases between. CDR1 is SQVTM, CDR2 ANQGSEA, per germline. The CDR3 consists of 12 residues. The CDR3 region is CSVEAAGVGAFF. The CDR3 bases are TGCAGCGTTGAAGCCGCGGGGGTGGGAGCTTTCTTT.

V usage is TRBV19 and J usage is TRBJ2-3; 9 bases match TRBD1. V shed 8 bases and J 6 bases; nucleotides not matched to a gene: 9. CDR1 and CDR2 from the germline V gene are LNHDA and SQIVND (reference sequence). The CDR3 contains 14 residues. CDR3 sequence (DNA): TGTGCCAGTCGACAGGGGGGTCGTTGGGATACGCAGTATTTT. This encodes CASRQGGRWDTQYF.

This chain uses TRBV27 with TRBJ1-2; D unresolved. The V and J ends lost 8 bases and 0 bases respectively, with 19 bases between them. Germline V gene lookup returns CDR1 MNHEY and CDR2 SMNVEV (reference sequence). The CDR3 length is 16 residues. CDR3 DNA: TGTGCCAGCGGTCCCATCGCGGTTTCTGCTAACTATGGCTACACCTTC. It is translated as CASGPIAVSANYGYTF.

The sample holds a few counts of this clone. The chain couples TRBV6-1 to TRBJ1-3; D is uncertain. Looked up from germline, CDR1 is MNHNS and CDR2 is SASEGT. With 4 bases removed from V and 5 bases from J, the gap between germline ends came to 9 bases. The CDR3 has 13 amino acids. The CDR3 DNA reads as TGTGCCAGCAGTGCCCACCACCGAAACACCATATATTTT. Amino acids: CASSAHHRNTIYF.

The chain has TRBV11-2 and TRBJ2-3; unclear D gene. The CDR3 length is 15 residues. Germline CDR1 SGHAT, CDR2 FQNNGV. V dropped 6 bases and J dropped 0 bases, with 13 bases sitting between them. CDR3 sequence (DNA): TGTGCCAGCAGACCAGAAGTGACTAGCACAGATACGCAGTATTTT. Its protein product is CASRPEVTSTDTQYF.

This chain joins TRBV4-1 and TRBJ2-5, with TRBD1 matching over 9 bases. CDR1 and CDR2 from the germline V gene are MGHRA and YSYEKL. Trimming cost V 5 bases and J 4 bases; bases outside gene matches: 5. The CDR3 has 14 residues. Here the CDR3 reads CASSSRTGVETQYF. CDR3 nucleotides: TGCGCCAGCAGCTCCCGGACAGGGGTAGAGACCCAGTACTTC.

The chain recombines TRBV4-2 with TRBJ2-7; 7 bases line up with TRBD2. From germline, CDR1 is LGHNA and CDR2 YNFKEQ. This CDR3 is 16 amino acids long. J was trimmed by 5 bases and V by 0 bases; bases with no gene match: 10. Written as DNA, the CDR3 is TGTGCCAGCAGCCAAGATAGTCCAGCGGGATCTAACGAGCAGTACTTC. This gives the protein CASSQDSPAGSNEQYF.

The J gene is TRBJ2-6, the V gene TRBV19; D is tentatively TRBD1 or TRBD2 (6 bases each). The CDR3 consists of 18 residues. Germline loops: CDR1 LNHDA, CDR2 SQIVND (reference sequence). The V and J ends lost 5 bases and 1 base respectively, with 18 bases between them. CDR3 amino acids: CASSGGRAFISGANVLTF. The CDR3 DNA sequence: TGTGCCAGTAGTGGGGGGCGCGCCTTCATATCTGGGGCCAACGTCCTGACTTTC.

The chain carries TRBV7-2 and TRBJ2-7, with 9 bases matching TRBD1. V shed 3 bases and J 5 bases; nucleotides not matched to a gene: 2. Per germline, CDR1 SGHTA and CDR2 FQGNSA. This CDR3 has 13 residues. As DNA, the CDR3 is TGTGCCAGCAGCTTGAGGACAGGGGACGAGCAGTACTTC. Its translation: CASSLRTGDEQYF.